This TCR beta chain was sequenced in a study of shared clonotypes between healthy human individuals. Worth noting for this clone: The antigen is not known.

Germline CDR1 SGHTA, CDR2 FQGNSA. Trimming took off 5 bases at V and 4 bases at J, with 14 bases between the two ends. The CDR3 runs to 14 residues. Study results and caveats: Estimated richness values were generally larger in naive subsets than in memory subsets. With a handful of donors compared, roughly 5% of naive CD4 clonotypes were shared. Represented diversity (both genetic and exposure-history) was limited by the small number of donors.

Source study methods: Quality scores were absent from the junction-only immunoSEQ sequences, so filtering differed. Produced via immunoSEQ multiplex PCR; TCRdb's table is partial and in-frame only. That table supplies the V and J calls and clone size; D and trimming were determined from the DNA. This table has about 670,000 clones, about two thirds appearing once. The sequenced material came from memory CD4+ T cells sorted from blood. As to subset: CD45RA-negative fraction. The chain is built from TRBV7-2 and TRBJ1-1, with D perhaps matching TRBD1 (5 bases). The TCR comes from a woman aged 30 to 39 in good health. CDR3: CASSSGAYFTEAFF. The CDR3, as DNA: TGTGCCAGCAGCAGTGGGGCATATTTCACTGAAGCTTTCTTT.